Listed here are 9 T cell receptor beta chains from one sample, sequenced in a study of T cell responses to AZD1222 COVID-19 vaccine. The method was immunoSEQ multiplex PCR; TCRdb's version includes in-frame clones alone and lacks a portion of them. The table lists about 140,000 clones. Material: peripheral blood. The source of these receptors is an adult in good health.

Here the CDR3 DNA reads TGTGCCAGCAGCGTAGACCGCCAGGGCACTGAAGCTTTCTTT. Its translation is CASSVDRQGTEAFF. J is TRBJ1-1 and V is TRBV9, with a weak D call TRBD1 (5 bases). Between the trimmed V and J ends, which lost 0 bases and 4 bases, there was a span of 10 bases. This CDR3 contains 14 residues. CDR1 is SGDLS and CDR2 is YYNGEE in the germline V gene.

The chain has TRBV19 and TRBJ1-5; TRBD1 matches 7 bases. Trimming at V came to 4 bases and at J to 4 bases, leaving 7 bases not matched to a gene. The CDR3 runs 15 residues. CDR1 and CDR2 (germline): LNHDA, SQIVND (reference sequence). The chain's CDR3 is CASSRDRGRNQPQHF. The CDR3 DNA follows: TGTGCCAGTAGTAGGGACAGAGGGAGGAATCAGCCCCAGCATTTT.

J is TRBJ1-4 and V is TRBV27; D possibly corresponds to TRBD1 (5 bases). This CDR3 is 13 amino acids long. Trimming removed 5 bases from V and 10 bases from J, with 14 bases in between. Germline values: CDR1 MNHEY, CDR2 SMNVEV (reference sequence). The CDR3 DNA reads TGTGCCAGCAGTGGCGCGGGACGTGTAAAACTGTTTTTT. Protein sequence: CASSGAGRVKLFF.

The chain employs TRBV12-3 or TRBV12-4 and TRBJ1-2; D is ambiguous. Between the trimmed V and J ends, which lost 3 bases and 6 bases, there was a span of 5 bases. This CDR3 is built from 11 residues. The CDR3 loop is CASSFVNGYTF. The CDR3 region has the DNA TGTGCCAGCAGTTTCGTGAATGGCTACACCTTC.

The chain carries TRBV11-2 and TRBJ1-1; D is perhaps TRBD1 (6 bases). V lost 2 bases and J 0 bases, leaving 7 bases between the germline ends. Germline values: CDR1 SGHAT, CDR2 FQNNGV. This CDR3 is 14 amino acids long. The CDR3 spells CASSLHRVNTEAFF. CDR3 nucleotide sequence: TGTGCCAGCAGCTTACACAGGGTGAACACTGAAGCTTTCTTT.

The chain combines TRBV6-5 with TRBJ1-1, with unresolved D. Germline assignment: CDR1 MNHEY and CDR2 SVGAGI. Trimming took off 6 bases at V and 1 base at J, with 12 bases between the two ends. The CDR3 covers 14 residues. The CDR3 region has the DNA TGTGCCAGCAGGGCATTTACCCCGAACACTGAAGCTTTCTTT. Amino acid sequence: CASRAFTPNTEAFF.

This chain links TRBV5-6 with TRBJ2-1; the match to TRBD2 covers 9 bases. This CDR3 is built from 15 residues. Germline trimming cut 3 bases from V and 6 bases from J; bases unmatched to any gene: 7. The V gene's germline CDR1 is SGHDT and CDR2 YYEEEE. Here the CDR3 DNA reads TGTGCCAGCAGCTCCCTTAGCGGGGGATCCAATGAGCAGTTCTTC. Translation gives CASSSLSGGSNEQFF.

V gene TRBV7-9 combines with J gene TRBJ1-2; D is perhaps TRBD1 (6 bases). This CDR3 region has 15 residues. Per germline, CDR1 SEHNR and CDR2 FQNEAQ (reference sequence). Trimming took 5 bases from V and 6 from J, leaving 19 bases between them. DNA for the CDR3: TGTGCCAGCAGCCCCTACCAACGACAGGAGGATGGCTACACCTTC. Residues: CASSPYQRQEDGYTF.

The chain carries TRBV6-5 and TRBJ1-3, with a weak D call TRBD1 (5 bases). CDR3 length equals 15 residues. V was clipped by 0 bases and J by 4 bases, with 10 bases between them. The germline V gene encodes CDR1 MNHEY and CDR2 SVGAGI. Written as DNA, the CDR3 is TGTGCCAGCAGTTACTCGGAGGGGAGGGGAAACACCATATATTTT. It encodes CASSYSEGRGNTIYF.